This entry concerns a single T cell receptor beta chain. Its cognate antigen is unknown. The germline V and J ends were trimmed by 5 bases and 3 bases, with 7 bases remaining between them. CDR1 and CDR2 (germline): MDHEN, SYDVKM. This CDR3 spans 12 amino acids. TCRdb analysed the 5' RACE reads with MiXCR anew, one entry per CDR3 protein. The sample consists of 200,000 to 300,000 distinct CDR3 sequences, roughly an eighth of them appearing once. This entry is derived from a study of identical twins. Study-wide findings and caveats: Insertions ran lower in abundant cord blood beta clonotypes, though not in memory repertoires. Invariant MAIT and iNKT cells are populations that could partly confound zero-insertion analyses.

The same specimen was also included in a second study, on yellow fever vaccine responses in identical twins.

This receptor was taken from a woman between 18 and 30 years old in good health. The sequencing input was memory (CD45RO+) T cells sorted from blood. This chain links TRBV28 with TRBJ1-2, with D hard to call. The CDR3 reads CASSEGDYGYTF. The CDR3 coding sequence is TGTGCCAGCAGTGAGGGAGACTATGGCTACACCTTC.